This T cell receptor beta chain emerged from a study of blood T cell repertoires in COVID-19. Germline V gene data show CDR1 as LGHDT and CDR2 as YNNKEL (reference sequence). The ends were cut back, 4 bases at V and 1 base at J, with 16 bases in the middle. The CDR3 is 16 amino acids. Seattle-derived patients entered the study during active infection and were followed longitudinally. In the authors' methods: Scientists estimated how many nucleated cells there were by amplifying reference gene primers. The repertoire was sequenced with immunoSEQ multiplex PCR; TCRdb's copy has only in-frame clones and lacks some. The D gene and trimming were derived from the DNA, and the V and J assignments and clone size from that table. Among a few hundred thousand clones listed, under 90% were seen once.

This clonotype originated in a woman older than 75 with COVID-19, enrolled during active disease. The source material was peripheral blood. The chain employs TRBV3-1 (or the pseudogene TRBV3-2) and TRBJ1-1, with D possibly being TRBD1 (5 bases). CDR3 region: CASSPWEGISNTEAFF. The CDR3 DNA follows: TGTGCCAGCAGCCCCTGGGAGGGGATATCGAACACTGAAGCTTTCTTT.